These 18 T cell receptor beta chains were all obtained from the same sample, sequenced in a study of shared clonotypes between healthy human individuals. Clones were read by immunoSEQ multiplex PCR, and TCRdb kept only the in-frame ones, dropping some. The table has approximately 700,000 clones, around four fifths seen once. The sample consisted of memory CD4+ T cells sorted from blood. Subset reported: CD45RA-negative fraction. These receptors all come from a woman between 25 and 40 years old in good health.

The chain employs TRBV19 and TRBJ2-5; D might be TRBD2 (6 bases). In germline, CDR1 is LNHDA, CDR2 SQIVND (reference sequence). The CDR3 runs to 13 residues. Trimming removed 7 bases from V and 0 bases from J, with 9 bases in between. CDR3 amino acids: CASTSGYQETQYF. CDR3 coding DNA: TGTGCCAGTACGAGCGGGTACCAAGAGACCCAGTACTTC. Combining the CDR3 with reference TRBV19 and TRBJ2-5 gives the whole variable domain DGGITQSPKYLFRKEGQNVTLSCEQNLNHDAMYWYRQDPGQGLRLIYYSQIVNDFQKGDIAEGYSVSREKKESFPLTVTSAQKNPTAFYLCASTSGYQETQYFGPGTRLLVL.

The chain employs TRBV28 and TRBJ1-4, with TRBD1 as a possible D gene (6 bases). This CDR3 region has 15 residues. Germline loops: CDR1 MDHEN, CDR2 SYDVKM. V lost 4 bases and J lost 4, with 13 bases in between. CDR3 region: CASSSSQGVNEKLFF. The CDR3 DNA follows: TGTGCCAGCAGTTCGTCACAGGGAGTTAATGAAAAACTGTTTTTT.

The chain links TRBV10-1 to TRBJ2-7; TRBD1 matches at 9 bases. The CDR3 extends over 13 amino acids. From germline, CDR1 is WNHNN and CDR2 SYGVQD (reference sequence). The V gene end was trimmed by 5 bases and the J gene end by 3 bases; junction bases not matched to a gene: 2. CDR3 sequence (DNA): TGCGCCAGCAGTAAGGGACAGGGCTACGAGCAGTACTTC. It codes for CASSKGQGYEQYF.

The V gene is TRBV19, the J gene TRBJ1-1; D uncertain. This CDR3 region has 11 residues. Germline V CDR1 and CDR2: LNHDA, SQIVND (reference sequence). V lost 8 bases and J 1 base, leaving 5 bases between the germline ends. DNA for the CDR3: TGTGCCAGTTTTGCGAACACTGAAGCTTTCTTT. It yields the protein CASFANTEAFF.

This chain joins TRBV7-9 and TRBJ1-5; D unresolved. The germline gives CDR1 SEHNR, CDR2 FQNEAQ (reference sequence). The CDR3 covers 15 residues. V lost 3 bases, J lost 2 bases, and 11 bases lay in between. CDR3 amino acids: CASSLEGSGNQPQHF. The CDR3 DNA follows: TGTGCCAGCAGCTTGGAAGGGTCAGGCAATCAGCCCCAGCATTTT.

The rearrangement joins TRBV28 to TRBJ2-7; 9 bases align to TRBD2. This CDR3 is 14 amino acids long. The V and J ends lost 5 bases and 0 bases, in that order; junction bases with no gene match: 2. CDR1 MDHEN and CDR2 SYDVKM come from the germline V gene. The CDR3 sequence: CASSPSGISYEQYF. The CDR3, as DNA: TGTGCCAGCAGTCCTAGCGGGATCTCCTACGAGCAGTACTTC.

The J gene is TRBJ2-1, the V gene TRBV25-1; D is possibly TRBD2 (6 bases). Germline loops: CDR1 MGHDK, CDR2 SYGVNS. V was shortened by 6 bases and J by 8 bases, with 11 bases between the two germline ends. The CDR3 sequence is 12 residues long. The CDR3 DNA is TGTGCCAGCAGCCGGGGGAGCTATGAGCAGTTCTTC. This encodes CASSRGSYEQFF.

The CDR3 DNA reads as TGTGCCAGCAGGCCATACCAGACTAACTATGGCTACACCTTC. This sequence encodes CASRPYQTNYGYTF. The V call is TRBV28, the J call TRBJ1-2, with D uncertain. V was trimmed by 6 bases and J by 0 bases, leaving 11 bases between them. CDR3 length: 14 residues. The germline CDR1 and CDR2 sequences are MDHEN and SYDVKM.

This clone was seen at least ten times. This sequence joins TRBV30 and TRBJ1-6, with D hard to call. Trimming left V 1 base short and J 0 bases short, with 10 bases between. CDR1 and CDR2 from the germline V gene are GTSNPN and SVGIG (reference sequence). The CDR3 runs 16 residues. The CDR3, as DNA: TGTGCCTGGAGTGCTGGCACTTTCTCCTATAATTCACCCCTCCACTTT. Protein: CAWSAGTFSYNSPLHF.

This clone was observed once. The chain carries TRBV19 and TRBJ2-1, with TRBD1 matching over 11 bases. The J segment lost 8 bases and the V segment lost 5 bases, leaving 8 bases of the junction unmatched. This CDR3 contains 15 residues. Germline V gene sequence: CDR1 LNHDA, CDR2 SQIVND (reference sequence). The CDR3 region is CASSLGTGGRDEQFF. CDR3 nucleotides: TGTGCCAGTAGTCTCGGGACAGGGGGTAGGGATGAGCAGTTCTTC.

The chain employs TRBV15 and TRBJ1-2; D remains ambiguous. This CDR3 has 15 residues. Looked up from germline, CDR1 is LNHNV and CDR2 is YYDKDF (reference sequence). V was shortened by 0 bases and J by 3 bases, with 11 bases between the two germline ends. CDR3 bases: TGTGCCACCAGCAGAGATCTTAAAGCCGACTATGGCTACACCTTC. Translation gives CATSRDLKADYGYTF.

The chain recombines TRBV6-6 with TRBJ2-5; 7 nucleotides match TRBD1. Trimming at V came to 6 bases and at J to 5 bases, leaving 12 bases not matched to a gene. The germline V gene has CDR1 MNHNY and CDR2 SVGAGI (reference sequence). The CDR3 contains 15 residues. The CDR3 reads CASSPADRPGETQYF. The CDR3 DNA sequence: TGTGCCAGCAGCCCCGCGGACAGGCCTGGGGAGACCCAGTACTTC.

This clone was found many times. This chain links TRBV7-3 with TRBJ2-1; tentatively, D is TRBD1 (6 bases). This CDR3 has 13 amino acids. The V end was cut by 4 bases, the J end by 4 bases, with 8 bases between. Germline CDR1 reads SGHTA; CDR2 reads FQGTGA. The CDR3 DNA sequence: TGTGCCAGCAGCTCGGACAGATACAATGAGCAGTTCTTC. Translated, it gives CASSSDRYNEQFF.

The rearrangement links TRBV19 to TRBJ1-1; 7 bases are shared with TRBD1. The V gene's germline CDR1 is LNHDA and CDR2 SQIVND (reference sequence). There are 17 residues in the CDR3. With 3 bases clipped from V and 4 bases from J, the junction kept 14 bases outside the gene matches. CDR3 in amino acids: CASSMYRDSQSGTEAFF. As DNA, the CDR3 is TGTGCCAGTAGTATGTACCGGGACAGCCAATCGGGCACTGAAGCTTTCTTT.

The chain carries TRBV11-2 and TRBJ1-2; no clear D. The CDR3 runs 14 residues. Germline CDR1 reads SGHAT; CDR2 reads FQNNGV. V was clipped by 6 bases and J by 2 bases, with 13 bases between them. The CDR3 nucleotides are TGTGCCAGCAGTCCCTCATACGAAAACTATGGCTACACCTTC. Its protein is CASSPSYENYGYTF.

V gene TRBV5-3 combines with J gene TRBJ2-7; 16 bases agree with TRBD2. TRBV5-3 is an ORF for which the function is uncertain. V shed 4 bases and J 5 bases; nucleotides not matched to a gene: 15. The CDR3 has 19 residues. The CDR3 here is CARSKGLAGGSGPLHEQYF. The CDR3 DNA sequence: TGTGCCAGAAGCAAGGGACTAGCGGGAGGGTCAGGGCCCTTACACGAGCAGTACTTC.

The table lists this clone with a count of one. The chain couples TRBV11-3 to TRBJ2-5; no reliable D call. V was clipped by 0 bases and J by 3 bases, with 8 bases between them. Germline CDR1 is SGHNT and CDR2 is YENEEA. This CDR3 is built from 14 residues. This CDR3 is CASSLDRPEETQYF. DNA of the CDR3: TGTGCCAGCAGCTTAGATCGCCCGGAAGAGACCCAGTACTTC.

The chain links TRBV7-7 to TRBJ2-3; a possible D gene is TRBD1 (5 bases). Germline lookup yields CDR1 SSHAT and CDR2 FNYEAQ (reference sequence). This CDR3 spans 13 amino acids. Trimming removed 3 bases from V and 14 bases from J, with 18 bases in between. CDR3 nucleotides: TGTGCCAGCAGCTTTTCGACGACAGACCCTCCGTATTTT. This codes for CASSFSTTDPPYF.